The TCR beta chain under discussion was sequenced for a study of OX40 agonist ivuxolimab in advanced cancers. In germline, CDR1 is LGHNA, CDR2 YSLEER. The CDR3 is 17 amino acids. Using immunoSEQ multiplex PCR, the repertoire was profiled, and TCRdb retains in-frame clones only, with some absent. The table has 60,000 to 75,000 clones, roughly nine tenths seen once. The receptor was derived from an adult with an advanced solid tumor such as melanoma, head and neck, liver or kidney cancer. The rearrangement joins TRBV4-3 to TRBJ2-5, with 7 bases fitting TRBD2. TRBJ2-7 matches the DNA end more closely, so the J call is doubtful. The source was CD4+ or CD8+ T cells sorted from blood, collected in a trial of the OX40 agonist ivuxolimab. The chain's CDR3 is CASSQDILRETAYEQYF. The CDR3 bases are TGCGCCAGCAGCCAAGATATTCTGCGGGAGACAGCGTACGAGCAGTACTTC.